Listed here is a single T cell receptor beta chain. The target antigen is unknown. PCR used 60 Vbeta primers and 13 Jbeta primers. Assay used: immunoSEQ multiplex PCR; TCRdb lists only in-frame clones, some missing. The table has some 130,000 clones, roughly 80% seen once. The sample comes from a study of cytomegalovirus exposure and HLA in healthy donors. Per the germline V gene, CDR1 is ENHRY and CDR2 is SYGVKD. Trimming shortened V by 5 bases and J by 8 bases, and 15 bases separated the two germline ends. This CDR3 has 14 residues. Points from the study as a whole: The authors later found TCR association rates varying by HLA locus, with DRB1 most and HLA-C fewest. Sequencing artifact likely explains a cluster of highly shared sequence variants. CMV antigen specificity of a few CMV-associated chains was confirmed in vitro.

The sequence derives from a female donor in good health and CMV-seronegative. Sequences were obtained from PBMCs. The V gene is TRBV10-3, the J gene TRBJ1-4; no clear D. In DNA, the CDR3 is TGTGCCATCAGTCTTGACATTCGAGGGGAAAAACTGTTTTTT. The encoded protein is CAISLDIRGEKLFF.